These 29 T cell receptor beta chains were all obtained from the same sample, sequenced in a study of cytomegalovirus exposure and HLA in healthy donors. PCR primers comprised 60 Vbeta and 13 Jbeta primers. Assay: immunoSEQ multiplex PCR; the TCRdb copy retains only in-frame clones and omits some. The table records some 200,000 clones, roughly 78% of them present only once. Sequenced: PBMCs. Receptors were obtained from a girl under 18 in good health and CMV-seropositive.

The rearrangement uses TRBV2 and TRBJ1-1, with 7 bases matching TRBD1. The CDR3 has 14 amino acids. Germline trimming cut 5 bases from V and 4 bases from J; bases unmatched to any gene: 7. CDR1 is SNHLY and CDR2 is FYNNEI in the germline V gene. The CDR3, as DNA: TGTGCCAGCAGTAACCAGGGGGAAATCACTGAAGCTTTCTTT. Protein: CASSNQGEITEAFF.

This chain connects TRBV11-3 to TRBJ1-2; maybe TRBD1 (6 bases). Trimming shortened V by 4 bases and J by 4 bases, and 19 bases separated the two germline ends. This CDR3 has 16 residues. From germline, CDR1 is SGHNT and CDR2 YENEEA. The CDR3 region has the DNA TGTGCCAGCAGCTCTAGCATAAGTGGGGGCGCCTATGGCTACACCTTC. Amino acids: CASSSSISGGAYGYTF.

The gene calls are TRBV19 and TRBJ2-1; TRBD1 matches at 9 bases. V trimming: 3 bases; J trimming: 7 bases; junction bases outside the gene matches: 7. CDR3 length: 15 residues. Germline CDR1 is LNHDA and CDR2 is SQIVND (reference sequence). The CDR3 here is CASSISTGGWNEQFF. CDR3 sequence (DNA): TGTGCCAGTAGTATCAGTACAGGGGGCTGGAATGAGCAGTTCTTC.

On this clone: A junction boundary mismatches the germline segment, possibly from a read error. The chain combines TRBV11-2 with TRBJ1-1; possible D gene TRBD1, 5 bases. The CDR3 consists of 13 residues. Germline loops: CDR1 SGHAT, CDR2 FQNNGV. CDR3 nucleotides: TGTGCCAGCAGCCTAGAAGCAGGGTCAGAAGCTTTCTTT. Encoded protein: CASSLEAGSEAFF.

V and J are TRBV14 and TRBJ1-3; 9 positions agree with TRBD1. The length of the CDR3 is 15 residues. Losses at the gene ends were 4 bases for V and 3 bases for J; bases not matched to a gene: 4. Germline V gives CDR1 SGHDN, CDR2 FVKESK. This chain's CDR3 is CASSRRTGVGNTIYF. CDR3 bases: TGTGCCAGCAGCCGTAGGACAGGGGTTGGAAACACCATATATTTT.

The gene calls are TRBV4-1 and TRBJ1-5; 8 bases are a match to TRBD1. Germline V lookup: CDR1 MGHRA, CDR2 YSYEKL. The length of the CDR3 is 17 residues. V was pared by 0 bases and J by 0 bases, with 4 bases of the junction left unmatched. Written as DNA, the CDR3 is TGCGCCAGCAGCCAAGATCTGGGGACAGGTAGCAATCAGCCCCAGCATTTT. Translated: CASSQDLGTGSNQPQHF.

This chain links TRBV5-1 with TRBJ1-1; 10 nucleotides line up with TRBD1. The germline gives CDR1 SGHRS, CDR2 YFSETQ. The junction had 5 bases not matched to a gene; V was cut back by 3 bases and J by 3 bases. The CDR3 sequence is 15 residues long. The DNA of the CDR3 is TGCGCCAGCAGCTCGCGGGGGACAGGGGACACTGAAGCTTTCTTT. Translating gives CASSSRGTGDTEAFF.

The V call is TRBV2, the J call TRBJ2-5; a weak D match, TRBD1 (5 bases). The CDR3 has 14 residues. V lost 1 base and J lost 7, with 13 bases in between. Per germline, CDR1 SNHLY and CDR2 FYNNEI. The CDR3 is CASSEGWGAGTQYF. The CDR3 DNA sequence: TGTGCCAGCAGTGAAGGATGGGGCGCCGGGACCCAGTACTTC.

This clone was observed a few times. V is TRBV27 and J is TRBJ1-5; 7 positions agree with TRBD1. This CDR3 region has 14 residues. Unmatched junction bases numbered 8, after V lost 5 bases and J lost 7 bases. Germline lookup yields CDR1 MNHEY and CDR2 SMNVEV (reference sequence). The CDR3 sequence: CASSLDRAGQPQHF. The CDR3 DNA reads TGTGCCAGCAGTCTTGACAGGGCAGGACAGCCCCAGCATTTT.

The chain carries TRBV29-1 and TRBJ1-2, with no clear D. The V end was cut by 4 bases, the J end by 7 bases, with 19 bases between. Germline loops: CDR1 SQVTM, CDR2 ANQGSEA. This CDR3 comprises 14 residues. CDR3 nucleotides: TGCAGCGTTGTCACGACCGACACGTTTTCTGGCTACACCTTC. Residues: CSVVTTDTFSGYTF.

This rearrangement joins TRBV6-1 to TRBJ1-4; D not resolved. V was trimmed by 4 bases and J by 0 bases, leaving 15 bases between them. Germline V CDR1 and CDR2: MNHNS, SASEGT. CDR3 length: 17 amino acids. For the CDR3, the DNA is TGTGCCAGCAGTGTCCGCATGGCGGGTTCAACTAATGAAAAACTGTTTTTT. This sequence encodes CASSVRMAGSTNEKLFF.

This clone was seen a few times. The chain employs TRBV20-1 and TRBJ2-7; D may be TRBD1 (6 bases). Germline values: CDR1 DFQATT, CDR2 SNEGSKA (reference sequence). The CDR3 sequence is 11 residues long. The V and J ends lost 2 bases and 6 bases respectively, with 8 bases between them. CDR3 DNA: TGCAGTGCTAGACAGGGGCGCGAGCAGTACTTC. Protein sequence: CSARQGREQYF.

V usage is TRBV7-2 and J usage is TRBJ2-7; 13 nucleotides agree with TRBD2. CDR1 is SGHTA, CDR2 FQGNSA, per germline. Trimming took 2 bases from V and 3 from J; bases not matched to a gene: 10. The CDR3 has 18 amino acids. The CDR3: CASSLLPGTSGASYEQYF. The CDR3 nucleotides are TGTGCCAGCAGCTTACTGCCCGGGACTAGCGGGGCGAGCTACGAGCAGTACTTC.

The chain uses TRBV30 and TRBJ1-1, with no clear D. Trimming took 4 bases from V and 1 from J, leaving 13 bases between them. From germline, CDR1 is GTSNPN and CDR2 SVGIG (reference sequence). This CDR3 has 14 residues. CDR3 DNA sequence: TGTGCCTGGACTCCAGGATTGGGGAACACTGAAGCTTTCTTT. This encodes CAWTPGLGNTEAFF.

The V gene is TRBV18, the J gene TRBJ1-4, with D perhaps matching TRBD1 (5 bases). Germline V gene lookup returns CDR1 KGHSH and CDR2 LQKENI. V was trimmed by 2 bases and J by 8 bases, leaving 9 bases between them. The CDR3 covers 13 residues. The CDR3, as DNA: TGTGCCAGCTCACCAGGTTGGGGCGAAAAACTGTTTTTT. Residues: CASSPGWGEKLFF.

This sequence joins TRBV4-1 and TRBJ2-7; D perhaps matches TRBD2 (7 bases). V was pared by 2 bases and J by 4 bases, with 18 bases between. The CDR3 runs to 16 residues. From germline, CDR1 is MGHRA and CDR2 YSYEKL. The CDR3 DNA is TGCGCCAGCAGCCAAAGTGGGGCCGGGGGGCCATACGAGCAGTACTTC. It codes for CASSQSGAGGPYEQYF.

The chain employs TRBV6-6 and TRBJ1-5, with TRBD1 matching 8 bases. V gave up 4 bases and J gave up 6 bases; unmatched junction bases: 8. This CDR3 comprises 15 residues. Germline V lookup: CDR1 MNHNY, CDR2 SVGAGI (reference sequence). The CDR3 region is CASSSVQGEGQPQHF. DNA for the CDR3: TGTGCCAGCAGTTCCGTACAGGGGGAGGGTCAGCCCCAGCATTTT.

The chain is built from TRBV9 and TRBJ2-1, with 7 bases lining up with TRBD2. Unmatched junction bases numbered 5, after V lost 0 bases and J lost 5 bases. The CDR3 loop spans 15 amino acids. The germline gives CDR1 SGDLS, CDR2 YYNGEE. The CDR3 region has the DNA TGTGCCAGCAGCGTAGACCCGGGGGGAGACAATGAGCAGTTCTTC. Translation: CASSVDPGGDNEQFF.

This clone was detected only a few times. The chain couples TRBV19 to TRBJ2-7; D may be TRBD1 (6 bases). Germline V gene data show CDR1 as LNHDA and CDR2 as SQIVND (reference sequence). The ends were cut back, 4 bases at V and 5 bases at J, with 12 bases in the middle. The CDR3 is 13 residues long. Written as DNA, the CDR3 is TGTGCCAGTAGTAATACAGGGAGCGACGAGCAGTACTTC. It encodes CASSNTGSDEQYF. Based on the CDR3 plus reference TRBV19 and TRBJ2-7, the full variable domain is DGGITQSPKYLFRKEGQNVTLSCEQNLNHDAMYWYRQDPGQGLRLIYYSQIVNDFQKGDIAEGYSVSREKKESFPLTVTSAQKNPTAFYLCASSNTGSDEQYFGPGTRLTVT.

V and J are TRBV4-1 and TRBJ2-1; TRBD2 aligns across 10 bases. The CDR3 loop spans 15 amino acids. Germline trimming cut 4 bases from V and 5 bases from J; bases unmatched to any gene: 5. Germline CDR1 reads MGHRA; CDR2 reads YSYEKL. The CDR3 loop reads CASSRLAGVNNEQFF. For the CDR3, the DNA is TGCGCCAGCAGCCGGCTAGCGGGGGTCAACAATGAGCAGTTCTTC.

The chain couples TRBV4-3 to TRBJ1-6; 7 positions match TRBD1. This CDR3 has 15 residues. The germline V gene encodes CDR1 LGHNA and CDR2 YSLEER. V was pared by 1 base and J by 10 bases, with 7 bases of the junction left unmatched. The DNA of the CDR3 is TGCGCCAGCAGCCAAGGGGCAGGGGGTGGATCACCCCTCCACTTT. As protein: CASSQGAGGGSPLHF.

V and J are TRBV18 and TRBJ1-3, with a possible D match to TRBD1 (5 bases). Germline V CDR1 and CDR2: KGHSH, LQKENI. There are 18 residues in the CDR3. V shed 9 bases and J shed 1 base, with 25 bases lying between them. Here the CDR3 reads CASTPREGALLSGNTIYF. The CDR3, as DNA: TGTGCCAGTACACCACGGGAAGGGGCGCTTTTGTCTGGAAACACCATATATTTT.

The chain carries TRBV29-1 and TRBJ2-7, with 8 bases lining up with TRBD1. Trimming removed 6 bases from V and 2 bases from J; junction bases left unmatched: 12. The CDR3 totals 15 residues. CDR1 is SQVTM and CDR2 is ANQGSEA in the germline V gene. CDR3 nucleotide sequence: TGCAGCGTCCAGATTTGGACAGGGACGACCTACGAGCAGTACTTC. Encoded protein: CSVQIWTGTTYEQYF.

V usage is TRBV6-5 and J usage is TRBJ2-7; D unresolved. The CDR3 loop spans 13 amino acids. V was trimmed by 4 bases and J by 9 bases, leaving 16 bases between them. Germline V gene data show CDR1 as MNHEY and CDR2 as SVGAGI. CDR3 in DNA: TGTGCCAGCAGTTCAGAATACCCCCACAGGCAGTACTTC. Translated: CASSSEYPHRQYF.

This rearrangement joins TRBV6-4 to TRBJ2-3; 10 positions match TRBD2. With 3 bases clipped from V and 7 bases from J, the junction kept 4 bases outside the gene matches. The CDR3 sequence is 14 residues long. Germline CDR1 MRHNA, CDR2 SNTAGT. For the CDR3, the DNA is TGTGCCAGCAGTGAGGCTAGCGGGGGTTATACGCAGTATTTT. It codes for CASSEASGGYTQYF.

This chain joins TRBV5-6 and TRBJ2-5, with 7 bases identical to TRBD1. Trimming at V came to 0 bases and at J to 0 bases, leaving 2 bases not matched to a gene. Looked up from germline, CDR1 is SGHDT and CDR2 is YYEEEE. CDR3 length equals 15 residues. The CDR3 nucleotides are TGTGCCAGCAGCTTGGGACAGGGACACCAAGAGACCCAGTACTTC. Residues: CASSLGQGHQETQYF.

The chain carries TRBV6-6 and TRBJ2-1; D is ambiguous. The CDR3 loop spans 11 amino acids. V lost 6 bases, J lost 7 bases, and 7 bases lay in between. Germline V gene sequence: CDR1 MNHNY, CDR2 SVGAGI (reference sequence). The CDR3 DNA sequence: TGTGCCAGCAGCCCTTCGAATGAGCAGTTCTTC. It translates to CASSPSNEQFF.

This clone is a singleton in its sample. The chain combines TRBV11-2 with TRBJ2-7, with TRBD1 matching 7 bases. This CDR3 is 18 amino acids long. V lost 0 bases to trimming and J lost 6 bases; unmatched junction nucleotides: 17. Germline assignment: CDR1 SGHAT and CDR2 FQNNGV. CDR3 loop: CASSLEKAGPRGPIEQYF. For the CDR3, the DNA is TGTGCCAGCAGCTTAGAGAAGGCGGGCCCTAGGGGGCCAATCGAGCAGTACTTC.

The rearrangement joins TRBV7-9 to TRBJ2-6; D possibly corresponds to TRBD1 (5 bases). Germline CDR1 SEHNR, CDR2 FQNEAQ (reference sequence). Trimming cost V 2 bases and J 0 bases, with 5 bases left between them. The CDR3 loop spans 15 amino acids. CDR3 sequence reads: CASSLTGSGANVLTF. The CDR3 region has the DNA TGTGCCAGCAGCTTAACAGGCTCTGGGGCCAACGTCCTGACTTTC. The full variable domain, rest sourced from reference TRBV7-9 and TRBJ2-6, is DTGVSQNPRHKITKRGQNVTFRCDPISEHNRLYWYRQTLGQGPEFLTYFQNEAQLEKSRLLSDRFSAERPKGSFSTLEIQRTEQGDSAMYLCASSLTGSGANVLTFGAGSRLTVL.